Described below is a single TCR beta chain sequence and its context. Its antigen is not identified. V was trimmed by 8 bases and J by 5 bases, leaving 18 bases between them. The CDR3 length is 14 residues. The germline V gene has CDR1 MDHEN and CDR2 SYDVKM. In replicate PCRs of sorted subsets, 150 to 200 ng DNA, 29,000 or so T cell genomes, was used. The protocol was immunoSEQ multiplex PCR, while the TCRdb copy is restricted to in-frame clones and leaves out a portion. The sample has a few million clones, 90% to 95% seen once; the top ten hold under 0.45%. This specimen comes from a study of shared clonotypes between healthy human individuals. Study outcomes and limitations: As a rule, naive subsets had a larger estimated richness than memory subsets.

The sequence derives from a man between 18 and 29 years old in good health. Some clones in this sample may be carry-over from other donors' samples. The V gene is TRBV28, the J gene TRBJ2-5; tentative D call: TRBD2 (7 bases). The sequencing input was naive CD4+ T cells from PBMCs. Subset indicated: CD45RA+ positively selected. The CDR3 nucleotides read TGTGCCAGCCGGGAGGCAGGGGCCCGGGAGACCCAGTACTTC. This codes for CASREAGARETQYF.